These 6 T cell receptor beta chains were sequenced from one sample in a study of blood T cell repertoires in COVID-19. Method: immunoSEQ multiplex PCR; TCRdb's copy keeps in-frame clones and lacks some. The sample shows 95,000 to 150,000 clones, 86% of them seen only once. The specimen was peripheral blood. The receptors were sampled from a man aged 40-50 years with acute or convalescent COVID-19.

The chain's CDR3 is CASSLARTSGGSYNEQFF. The DNA of the CDR3 is TGCGCCAGCAGCTTGGCCCGGACTAGCGGAGGCTCCTACAATGAGCAGTTCTTC. This sequence joins TRBV5-1 and TRBJ2-1; 10 nucleotides agree with TRBD2. CDR3 length equals 18 residues. V lost 0 bases and J lost 0; bases outside the gene matches: 6. Germline V gives CDR1 SGHRS, CDR2 YFSETQ. Full variable domain (rest looked up from reference TRBV5-1 and TRBJ2-1): KAGVTQTPRYLIKTRGQQVTLSCSPISGHRSVSWYQQTPGQGLQFLFEYFSETQRNKGNFPGRFSGRQFSNSRSEMNVSTLELGDSALYLCASSLARTSGGSYNEQFFGPGTRLTVL.

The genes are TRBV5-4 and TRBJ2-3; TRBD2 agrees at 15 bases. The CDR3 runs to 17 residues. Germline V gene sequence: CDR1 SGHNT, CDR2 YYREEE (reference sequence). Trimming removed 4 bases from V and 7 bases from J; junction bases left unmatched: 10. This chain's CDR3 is CASSPKAGLAGGNTQYF. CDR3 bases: TGTGCCAGCAGCCCGAAGGCCGGACTAGCGGGGGGGAATACGCAGTATTTT. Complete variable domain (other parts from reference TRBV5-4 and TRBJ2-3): ETGVTQSPTHLIKTRGQQVTLRCSSQSGHNTVSWYQQALGQGPQFIFQYYREEENGRGNFPPRFSGLQFPNYSSELNVNALELDDSALYLCASSPKAGLAGGNTQYFGPGTRLTVL.

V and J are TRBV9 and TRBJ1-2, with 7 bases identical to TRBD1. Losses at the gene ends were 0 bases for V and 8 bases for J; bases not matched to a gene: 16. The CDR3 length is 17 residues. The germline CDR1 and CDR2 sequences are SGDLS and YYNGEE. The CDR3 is CASSVDPPSLGGRGYTF. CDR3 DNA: TGTGCCAGCAGCGTAGACCCCCCGAGTTTAGGGGGCCGGGGCTACACCTTC.

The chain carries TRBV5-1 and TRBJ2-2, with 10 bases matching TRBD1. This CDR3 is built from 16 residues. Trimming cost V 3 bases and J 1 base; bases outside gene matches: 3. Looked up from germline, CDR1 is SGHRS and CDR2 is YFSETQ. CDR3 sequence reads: CASSSRTGGNTGELFF. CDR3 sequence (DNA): TGCGCCAGCAGCTCAAGGACAGGGGGGAACACCGGGGAGCTGTTTTTT.

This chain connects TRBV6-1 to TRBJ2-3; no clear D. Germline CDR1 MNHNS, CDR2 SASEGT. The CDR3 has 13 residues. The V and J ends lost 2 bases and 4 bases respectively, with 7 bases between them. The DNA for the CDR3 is TGTGCCAGCAGTGAATATGCAGCAGATACGCAGTATTTT. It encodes CASSEYAADTQYF.

In DNA form, the CDR3 reads TGTGCCAGCAGCTTAGATGACAGTAACTATGGCTACACCTTC. As protein: CASSLDDSNYGYTF. This chain links TRBV11-1 with TRBJ1-2, with D possibly TRBD1 on 5 matching bases. The CDR3 spans 14 residues. Trimming left V 1 base short and J 1 base short, with 7 bases between. Germline V gene lookup returns CDR1 SGHAT and CDR2 FQDESV (reference sequence).